A selection of T cell receptor beta chains follows, all from one sample in a study of monozygotic twins with inflammatory bowel disease. From its re-call of the 5' RACE reads, TCRdb lists each CDR3 protein once, without DNA. Found here are about 450,000 distinct CDR3 sequences; the top ten clones hold 2% to 2.5%. The material sequenced was blood. Source of these receptors: a human donor with ulcerative colitis or Crohn's disease, or a healthy co-twin of an affected twin (not recorded which). The CDR3 runs from the conserved cysteine through the conserved F or W.

v_call	cdr3_length	j_call	cdr3_aa
TRBV20-1	14	TRBJ2-5	CSASALDRLETQYF
TRBV7-6	14	TRBJ1-5	CASSSRQGLQPQHF
TRBV10-3	13	TRBJ2-6	CAIKPSGANVLTF
TRBV20-1	12	TRBJ2-3	CSARDLGDTQYF
TRBV7-3	15	TRBJ1-1	CASSLTHGLNTEAFF
TRBV29-1	14	TRBJ2-7	CSVESTGVRYEQYF
TRBV7-9	16	TRBJ2-1	CASSLDGGGSYNEQFF
TRBV6-5	17	TRBJ1-1	CASSFKGPRRGNTEAFF
TRBV3-1	17	TRBJ2-3	CASSWGRVGRFTDTQYF
TRBV5-1	13	TRBJ1-6	CASSSADNSPLHF
TRBV4-3	15	TRBJ2-3	CASSWASGNTDTQYF
TRBV5-1	13	TRBJ1-1	CASSLVIGTEAFF
TRBV28	16	TRBJ2-7	CASSPVTSGAAYEQYF
TRBV3-1	14	TRBJ1-6	CASSPWTENSPLHF
TRBV29-1	15	TRBJ2-2	CSVEGQGALFGELFF
TRBV12-3/TRBV12-4	16	TRBJ1-1	CASSLSASGGRTEAFF
TRBV7-6	18	TRBJ2-1	CASSSLAPLAGGFNEQFF
TRBV6-5	16	TRBJ1-5	CASSYSNPGQGQPQHF
TRBV7-2	13	TRBJ1-2	CASSLGPIYGYTF
TRBV7-3	14	TRBJ2-1	CASSAGTAFSEQFF
TRBV3-1	15	TRBJ2-7	CASSHNTGDSYEQYF
TRBV30	11	TRBJ2-7	CAGGSVREQYF
TRBV19	16	TRBJ2-3	CASSSTRRNPTDTQYF
TRBV3-1	15	TRBJ2-1	CASTQRGAIYNEQFF
TRBV18	15	TRBJ2-7	CASSPGAGTAYEQYF
TRBV4-2	13	TRBJ1-2	CASSQDRRGGYTF
TRBV29-1	12	TRBJ2-4	CSVVSGINIQYF
TRBV6-5	15	TRBJ2-7	CASSSLAGGLHEQYF
TRBV12-3/TRBV12-4	15	TRBJ1-1	CASILRGGADTEAFF
TRBV6-5	16	TRBJ1-6	CASSSSKSSYNSPLHF
TRBV18	13	TRBJ2-5	CASSQQRRETQYF
TRBV5-1	15	TRBJ1-1	CASSKETGEGAEAFF
TRBV12-3/TRBV12-4	16	TRBJ2-2	CASTAGASTNTGELFF
TRBV7-9	17	TRBJ2-1	CASSSGTSAGSWDEQFF
TRBV5-8	15	TRBJ1-2	CASSLGDWEVYGYTF
TRBV20-1	15	TRBJ2-1	CSARFAGAQYNEQFF
TRBV6-1	15	TRBJ1-3	CASSQRQTPGNTIYF
TRBV5-1	13	TRBJ2-1	CASSLTGTNEQFF
TRBV19	17	TRBJ2-6	CASSQRQGLTGANVLTF
TRBV5-4	14	TRBJ2-4	CASSSDSGGNIQYF
TRBV5-1	15	TRBJ2-1	CASSLDSTIYNEQFF
TRBV19	12	TRBJ1-1	CASTYRAGEAFF